The 8 T cell receptor beta chains given below trace back to one sample, sequenced in a study of T cell responses to AZD1222 COVID-19 vaccine (dated by TCRdb to the early 2020s). The sample's time point label, in plain terms: about 28 days (+/-7) after the second vaccine dose. The sample's treatment or condition, from its label and the paper: meningococcal conjugate vaccine given as trial control. Libraries were constructed by the immunoSEQ multiplex PCR assay. Held by TCRdb, this immuneACCESS table contains in-frame sequences only and omits some clones. Under half of the omission traces to an unresolved V gene where checked; the cause of the rest is unknown. Within this sample are roughly 97,000 clones, with 86% of them counted one time only. In total, the top ten clones hold around 3.3% of the sample. The sequences come from peripheral blood, collected 28 days after the second dose of the MenACWY control vaccine. The origin of the receptors is an adult who received the MenACWY meningococcal vaccine as a control.

The V gene is TRBV2, the J gene TRBJ2-3; 7 nucleotides align to TRBD2. The germline CDR1 and CDR2 sequences are SNHLY and FYNNEI. The CDR3 length is 14 residues. The V and J ends lost 3 bases and 0 bases, in that order; junction bases with no gene match: 0. CDR3 nucleotides: TGTGCCAGCAGTGAGGGACTAAGCACAGATACGCAGTATTTT. Its translation: CASSEGLSTDTQYF. The full variable domain, its missing parts supplied by reference TRBV2 and TRBJ2-3, is EPEVTQTPSHQVTQMGQEVILRCVPISNHLYFYWYRQILGQKVEFLVSFYNNEISEKSEIFDDQFSVERPDGSNFTLKIRSTKLEDSAMYFCASSEGLSTDTQYFGPGTRLTVL.

J is TRBJ2-7 and V is TRBV4-1; maybe TRBD2 (5 bases). Trimming removed 1 base at V and 4 bases at J, with 14 bases between. This CDR3 comprises 15 residues. CDR1 is MGHRA, CDR2 YSYEKL, per germline. CDR3 sequence reads: CASSQVRRGRYEQYF. DNA for the CDR3: TGCGCCAGCAGCCAAGTGCGTCGGGGTCGGTACGAGCAGTACTTC.

The V and J genes are TRBV7-2 and TRBJ2-7; TRBD2 might be the D (5 bases). CDR3 length equals 13 residues. V was trimmed by 0 bases and J by 7 bases, leaving 10 bases between them. Germline V lookup: CDR1 SGHTA, CDR2 FQGNSA. The CDR3 here is CASSLALTGEQYF. The CDR3, as DNA: TGTGCCAGCAGCTTAGCGCTAACGGGGGAGCAGTACTTC.

The chain has TRBV5-1 and TRBJ1-1; D unclear. The CDR3 consists of 16 residues. V lost 5 bases to trimming and J lost 0 bases, with 17 bases between them. In germline, CDR1 is SGHRS, CDR2 YFSETQ. This CDR3 reads CASSMKGIGVNTEAFF. CDR3 DNA sequence: TGCGCCAGCAGTATGAAGGGAATCGGCGTGAACACTGAAGCTTTCTTT. The full variable domain, with the rest looked up from reference TRBV5-1 and TRBJ1-1, is KAGVTQTPRYLIKTRGQQVTLSCSPISGHRSVSWYQQTPGQGLQFLFEYFSETQRNKGNFPGRFSGRQFSNSRSEMNVSTLELGDSALYLCASSMKGIGVNTEAFFGQGTRLTVV.

This clone was seen only once. The identical CDR3 is also encoded by other nucleotide sequences in the sample. The chain has TRBV18 and TRBJ2-5; tentative D call: TRBD1 (6 bases). Trimming left V 0 bases short and J 3 bases short, with 14 bases between. Germline CDR1 is KGHSH and CDR2 is LQKENI. CDR3 size: 16 residues. The CDR3 DNA is TGTGCCAGCTCACCACCGGGATTGGCAGGGGAAGAGACCCAGTACTTC. Translated: CASSPPGLAGEETQYF.

The chain joins TRBV19 to TRBJ1-3; TRBD1 matches at 9 bases. V lost 10 bases and J lost 2; bases outside the gene matches: 3. The germline gives CDR1 LNHDA, CDR2 SQIVND (reference sequence). This CDR3 region has 13 residues. CDR3 in amino acids: CATGDRAGNTIYF. The CDR3 DNA reads as TGTGCCACCGGGGACAGGGCTGGAAACACCATATATTTT.

This chain joins TRBV4-1 and TRBJ2-7; 9 bases line up with TRBD1. This CDR3 spans 17 amino acids. CDR1 MGHRA and CDR2 YSYEKL come from the germline V gene. V was clipped by 2 bases and J by 2 bases; unmatched bases: 10. The CDR3 DNA reads as TGCGCCAGCAGCCAACTGTTCGGACAGGGGAAAACCTACGAGCAGTACTTC. Protein: CASSQLFGQGKTYEQYF.

The V and J genes are TRBV7-9 and TRBJ1-2; 10 bases are a match to TRBD1. Germline V gives CDR1 SEHNR, CDR2 FQNEAQ (reference sequence). The ends lost 5 bases at V and 6 bases at J; junction bases unmatched: 6. The CDR3 is 14 amino acids. CDR3 loop: CASSTLDRGHGYTF. CDR3 DNA sequence: TGTGCCAGCAGCACTCTCGACAGGGGGCATGGCTACACCTTC.